This is a list of T cell receptor beta chains from one sample in a study of identical twins' blood T cells. MiXCR, applied by TCRdb to the 5' RACE reads, yields one record per CDR3 protein. The data show 350,000 to 450,000 distinct CDR3 sequences, with 28% seen just once and 6.1% held by the top ten. The sample consisted of PBMCs. Receptors originate from a woman aged 18-50 years in good health. CDR3s include the opening cysteine and the closing phenylalanine or tryptophan. The order of the fields is J gene, V gene, clone size, CDR3 protein. Not all rows give a size; the values are once, few, many and, for expanded clones, a class.

J gene: TRBJ2-2
V gene: TRBV24-1
clone size: .
CDR3 protein: CATSPGGATTGELFF

J gene: TRBJ1-1
V gene: TRBV29-1
clone size: few
CDR3 protein: CSVEDSWMNTEAFF

J gene: TRBJ2-1
V gene: TRBV20-1
clone size: .
CDR3 protein: CSASPVGSTYNEQFF

J gene: TRBJ1-6
V gene: TRBV7-2
clone size: .
CDR3 protein: CASSTPGQGAFNSPLHF

J gene: TRBJ2-5
V gene: TRBV9
clone size: .
CDR3 protein: CASSPILAGGLYF

J gene: TRBJ1-5
V gene: TRBV11-2
clone size: .
CDR3 protein: CASSSPTGVRNQPQHF

J gene: TRBJ1-2
V gene: TRBV20-1
clone size: few
CDR3 protein: CSARDRQILGGYTF

J gene: TRBJ1-1
V gene: TRBV20-1
clone size: .
CDR3 protein: CSAPGRVDNTEAFF

J gene: TRBJ2-1
V gene: TRBV29-1
clone size: few
CDR3 protein: CSVARVGGDNEQFF

J gene: TRBJ1-4
V gene: TRBV20-1
clone size: few
CDR3 protein: CSASIKQGGDEKLFF

J gene: TRBJ1-2
V gene: TRBV20-1
clone size: .
CDR3 protein: CSAYDMGANYGYTF

J gene: TRBJ1-2
V gene: TRBV12-3/TRBV12-4
clone size: many
CDR3 protein: CASSFIAARGKTLF

J gene: TRBJ1-5
V gene: TRBV6-1
clone size: .
CDR3 protein: CASISNNRVGKPQHF

J gene: TRBJ1-2
V gene: TRBV29-1
clone size: .
CDR3 protein: CSAWTANYCYTF

J gene: TRBJ1-4
V gene: TRBV5-5
clone size: many
CDR3 protein: CASSLGDSTTNEKLFF

J gene: TRBJ2-3
V gene: TRBV29-1
clone size: .
CDR3 protein: CSVLSRPGELTDTQYF

J gene: TRBJ2-7
V gene: TRBV7-9
clone size: few
CDR3 protein: CASSSSSGGVKQYF

J gene: TRBJ1-6
V gene: TRBV7-3
clone size: .
CDR3 protein: CASSLIGSYSPLHF

J gene: TRBJ2-2
V gene: TRBV12-3/TRBV12-4
clone size: few
CDR3 protein: CASRRAGGNTGELFF

J gene: TRBJ1-2
V gene: TRBV2
clone size: .
CDR3 protein: CATVGGPNYGYTF

J gene: TRBJ2-3
V gene: TRBV29-1
clone size: .
CDR3 protein: CSVEDRKVGDTQYF

J gene: TRBJ1-5
V gene: TRBV7-9
clone size: .
CDR3 protein: CASSLEAGAKHF

J gene: TRBJ2-7
V gene: TRBV6-5
clone size: few
CDR3 protein: CASRLAGDPYEQYF

J gene: TRBJ2-7
V gene: TRBV6-1
clone size: few
CDR3 protein: CASSEDRTQYF

J gene: TRBJ1-2
V gene: TRBV6-5
clone size: few
CDR3 protein: CASSVGGRGYTF

J gene: TRBJ2-1
V gene: TRBV29-1
clone size: .
CDR3 protein: CSHDLPTSEQFF

J gene: TRBJ2-2
V gene: TRBV10-3
clone size: many
CDR3 protein: CAISVEWNGELFF